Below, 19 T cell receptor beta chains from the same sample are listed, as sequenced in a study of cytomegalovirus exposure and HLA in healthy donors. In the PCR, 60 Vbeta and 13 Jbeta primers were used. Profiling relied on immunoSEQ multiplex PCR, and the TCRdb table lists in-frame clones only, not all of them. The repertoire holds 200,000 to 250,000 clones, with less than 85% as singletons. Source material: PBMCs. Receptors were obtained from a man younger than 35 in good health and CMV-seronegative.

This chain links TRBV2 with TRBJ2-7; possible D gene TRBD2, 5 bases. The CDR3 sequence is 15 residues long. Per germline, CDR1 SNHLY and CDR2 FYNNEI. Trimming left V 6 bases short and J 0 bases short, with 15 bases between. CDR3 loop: CASSAIAISSYEQYF. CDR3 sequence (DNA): TGTGCCAGCAGCGCGATAGCGATATCCTCCTACGAGCAGTACTTC.

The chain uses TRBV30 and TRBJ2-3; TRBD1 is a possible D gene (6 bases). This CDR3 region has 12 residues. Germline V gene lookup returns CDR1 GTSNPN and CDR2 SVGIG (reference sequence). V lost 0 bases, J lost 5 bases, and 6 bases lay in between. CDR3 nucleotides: TGTGCCTGGAGTGTACAGGGAGATACGCAGTATTTT. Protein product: CAWSVQGDTQYF. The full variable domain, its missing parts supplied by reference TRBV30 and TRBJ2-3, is SQTIHQWPATLVQPVGSPLSLECTVEGTSNPNLYWYRQAAGRGLQLLFYSVGIGQISSEVPQNLSASRPQDRQFILSSKKLLLSDSGFYLCAWSVQGDTQYFGPGTRLTVL.

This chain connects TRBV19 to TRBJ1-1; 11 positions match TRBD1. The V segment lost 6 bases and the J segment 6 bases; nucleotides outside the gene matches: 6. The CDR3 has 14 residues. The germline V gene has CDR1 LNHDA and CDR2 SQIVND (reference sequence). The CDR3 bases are TGTGCCAGTAGGGACAGGGGGCATTTTCCTGAAGCTTTCTTT. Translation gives CASRDRGHFPEAFF.

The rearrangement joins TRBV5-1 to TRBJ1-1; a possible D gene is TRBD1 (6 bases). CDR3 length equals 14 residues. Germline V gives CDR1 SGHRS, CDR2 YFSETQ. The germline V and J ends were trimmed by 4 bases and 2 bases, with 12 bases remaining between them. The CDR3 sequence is CASSPGGANTEAFF. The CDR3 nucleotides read TGCGCCAGCAGCCCGGGGGGGGCTAACACTGAAGCTTTCTTT.

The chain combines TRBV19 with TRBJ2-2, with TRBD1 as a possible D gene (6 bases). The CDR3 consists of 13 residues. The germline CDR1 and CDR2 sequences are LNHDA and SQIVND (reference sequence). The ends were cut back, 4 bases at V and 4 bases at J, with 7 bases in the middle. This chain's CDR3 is CASSTQGTGELFF. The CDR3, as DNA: TGTGCCAGTAGTACACAGGGCACCGGGGAGCTGTTTTTT.

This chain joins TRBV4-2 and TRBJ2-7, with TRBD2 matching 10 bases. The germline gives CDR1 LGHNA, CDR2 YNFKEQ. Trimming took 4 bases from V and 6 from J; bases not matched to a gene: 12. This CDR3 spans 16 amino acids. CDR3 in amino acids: CASSPVAGGPRGEQYF. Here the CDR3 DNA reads TGTGCCAGCAGCCCCGTAGCGGGAGGCCCGCGGGGCGAGCAGTACTTC.

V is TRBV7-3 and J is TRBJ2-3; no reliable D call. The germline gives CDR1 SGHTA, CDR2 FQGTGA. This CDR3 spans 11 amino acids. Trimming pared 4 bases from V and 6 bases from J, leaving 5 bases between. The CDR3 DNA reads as TGTGCCAGCAGCTCCCGGGATACGCAGTATTTT. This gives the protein CASSSRDTQYF. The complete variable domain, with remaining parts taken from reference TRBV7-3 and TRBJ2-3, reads GAGVSQTPSNKVTEKGKYVELRCDPISGHTALYWYRQSLGQGPEFLIYFQGTGAADDSGLPNDRFFAVRPEGSVSTLKIQRTERGDSAVYLCASSSRDTQYFGPGTRLTVL.

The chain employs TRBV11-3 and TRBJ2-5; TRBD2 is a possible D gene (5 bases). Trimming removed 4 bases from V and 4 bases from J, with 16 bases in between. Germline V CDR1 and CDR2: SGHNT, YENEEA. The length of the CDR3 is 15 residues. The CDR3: CASSSGLDWGETQYF. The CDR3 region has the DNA TGTGCCAGCAGCTCAGGACTGGACTGGGGAGAGACCCAGTACTTC. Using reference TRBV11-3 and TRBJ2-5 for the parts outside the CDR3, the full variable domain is EAGVVQSPRYKIIEKKQPVAFWCNPISGHNTLYWYLQNLGQGPELLIRYENEEAVDDSQLPKDRFSAERLKGVDSTLKIQPAELGDSAVYLCASSSGLDWGETQYFGPGTRLLVL.

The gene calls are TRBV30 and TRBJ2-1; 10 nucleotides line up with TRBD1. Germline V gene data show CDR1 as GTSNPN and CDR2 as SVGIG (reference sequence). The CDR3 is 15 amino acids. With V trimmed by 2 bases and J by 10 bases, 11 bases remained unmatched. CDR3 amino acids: CAWSTGQGRMMEQFF. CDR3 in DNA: TGTGCCTGGAGTACGGGACAGGGGCGAATGATGGAGCAGTTCTTC.

This CDR3 reads CASGFNTGEEFDEQFF. For the CDR3, the DNA is TGTGCTAGTGGTTTCAATACAGGGGAAGAATTCGATGAGCAGTTCTTC. The gene calls are TRBV12-5 and TRBJ2-1, with 7 bases identical to TRBD1. The CDR3 runs to 16 residues. Per germline, CDR1 LGHNT and CDR2 FRNRAP. Losses at the gene ends were 3 bases for V and 8 bases for J; bases not matched to a gene: 13.

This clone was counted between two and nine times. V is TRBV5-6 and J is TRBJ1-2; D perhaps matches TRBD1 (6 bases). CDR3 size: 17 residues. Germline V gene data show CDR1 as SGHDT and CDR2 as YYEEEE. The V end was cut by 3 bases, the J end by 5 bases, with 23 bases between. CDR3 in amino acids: CASSSVGVLRTDYGYTF. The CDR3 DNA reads TGTGCCAGCAGCTCTGTAGGCGTTTTACGGACAGATTATGGCTACACCTTC. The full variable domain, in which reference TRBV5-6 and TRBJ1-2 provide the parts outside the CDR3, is DAGVTQSPTHLIKTRGQQVTLRCSPKSGHDTVSWYQQALGQGPQFIFQYYEEEERQRGNFPDRFSGHQFPNYSSELNVNALLLGDSALYLCASSSVGVLRTDYGYTFGSGTRLTVV.

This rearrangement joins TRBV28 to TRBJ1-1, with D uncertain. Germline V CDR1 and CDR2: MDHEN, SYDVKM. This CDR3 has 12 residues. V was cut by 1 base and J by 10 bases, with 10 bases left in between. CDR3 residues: CASSLSSAGAFF. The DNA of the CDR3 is TGTGCCAGCAGTTTATCCTCCGCGGGAGCTTTCTTT.

CDR3 nucleotide sequence: TGCGCCAGCAGCCTTCGACAGGGGATTACTGAAGCTTTCTTT. Its translation is CASSLRQGITEAFF. The chain combines TRBV5-1 with TRBJ1-1; TRBD1 matches at 8 bases. From germline, CDR1 is SGHRS and CDR2 YFSETQ. J was trimmed by 5 bases and V by 4 bases; bases with no gene match: 7. The CDR3 consists of 14 residues.

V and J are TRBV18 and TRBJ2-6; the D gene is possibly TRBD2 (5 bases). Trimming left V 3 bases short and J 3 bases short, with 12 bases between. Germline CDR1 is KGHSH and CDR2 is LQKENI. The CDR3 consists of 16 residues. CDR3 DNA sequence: TGTGCCAGCTCACCGCGGGTCATTGGTGGGGCCAACGTCCTGACTTTC. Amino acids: CASSPRVIGGANVLTF. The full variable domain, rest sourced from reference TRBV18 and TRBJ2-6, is NAGVMQNPRHLVRRRGQEARLRCSPMKGHSHVYWYRQLPEEGLKFMVYLQKENIIDESGMPKERFSAEFPKEGPSILRIQQVVRGDSAAYFCASSPRVIGGANVLTFGAGSRLTVL.

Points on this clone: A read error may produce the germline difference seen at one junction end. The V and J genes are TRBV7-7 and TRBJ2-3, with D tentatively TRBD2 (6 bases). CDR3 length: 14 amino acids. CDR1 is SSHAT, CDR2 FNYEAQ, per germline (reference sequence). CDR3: CASSRTIAGDTQYF. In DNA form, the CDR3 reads TGTGCTAGCAGCCGGACTATCGCGGGAGATACGCAGTATTTT. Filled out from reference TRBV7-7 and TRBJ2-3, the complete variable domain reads GAGVSQSPRYKVTKRGQDVTLRCDPISSHATLYWYQQALGQGPEFLTYFNYEAQPDKSGLPSDRFSAERPEGSISTLTIQRTEQRDSAMYRCASSRTIAGDTQYFGPGTRLTVL.

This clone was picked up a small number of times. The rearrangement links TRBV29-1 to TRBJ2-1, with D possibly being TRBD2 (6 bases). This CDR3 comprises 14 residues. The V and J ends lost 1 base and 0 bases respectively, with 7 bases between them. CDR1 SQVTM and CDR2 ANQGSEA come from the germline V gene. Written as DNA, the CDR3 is TGCAGCGTTGAAGGGGGAGGCTCCTACAATGAGCAGTTCTTC. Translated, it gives CSVEGGGSYNEQFF.

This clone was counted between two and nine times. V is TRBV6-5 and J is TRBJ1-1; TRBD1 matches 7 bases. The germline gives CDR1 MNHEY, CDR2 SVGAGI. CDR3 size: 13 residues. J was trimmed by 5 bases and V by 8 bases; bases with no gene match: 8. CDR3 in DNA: TGTGCCAGCCGTGGACAGGCTAATACTGAAGCTTTCTTT. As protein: CASRGQANTEAFF.

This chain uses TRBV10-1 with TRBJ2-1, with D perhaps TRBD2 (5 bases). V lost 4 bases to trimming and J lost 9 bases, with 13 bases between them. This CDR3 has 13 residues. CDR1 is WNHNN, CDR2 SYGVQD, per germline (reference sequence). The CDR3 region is CASSALVYGEQFF. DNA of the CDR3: TGCGCCAGCAGTGCACTAGTATATGGTGAGCAGTTCTTC.

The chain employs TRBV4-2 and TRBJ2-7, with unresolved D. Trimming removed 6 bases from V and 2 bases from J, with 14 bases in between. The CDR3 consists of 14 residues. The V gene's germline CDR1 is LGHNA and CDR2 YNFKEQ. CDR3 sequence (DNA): TGTGCCAGCAGGGAAGTTGCGGCGACCTACGAGCAGTACTTC. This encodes CASREVAATYEQYF.